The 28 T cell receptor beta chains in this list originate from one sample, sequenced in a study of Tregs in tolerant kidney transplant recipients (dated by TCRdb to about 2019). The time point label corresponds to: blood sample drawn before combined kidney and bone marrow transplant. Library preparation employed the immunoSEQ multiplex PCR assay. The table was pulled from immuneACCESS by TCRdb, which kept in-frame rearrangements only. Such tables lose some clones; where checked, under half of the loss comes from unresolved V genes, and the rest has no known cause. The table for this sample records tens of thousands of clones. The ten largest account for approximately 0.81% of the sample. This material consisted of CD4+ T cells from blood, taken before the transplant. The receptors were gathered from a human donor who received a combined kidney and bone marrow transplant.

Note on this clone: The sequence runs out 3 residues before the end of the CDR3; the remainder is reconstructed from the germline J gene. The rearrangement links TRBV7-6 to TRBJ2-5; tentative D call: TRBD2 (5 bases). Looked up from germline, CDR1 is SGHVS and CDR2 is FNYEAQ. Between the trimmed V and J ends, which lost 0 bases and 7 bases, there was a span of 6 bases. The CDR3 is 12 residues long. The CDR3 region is CASSLARGTQYF. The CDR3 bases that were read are TGTGCCAGCAGCTTAGCCCGGGGGACC.

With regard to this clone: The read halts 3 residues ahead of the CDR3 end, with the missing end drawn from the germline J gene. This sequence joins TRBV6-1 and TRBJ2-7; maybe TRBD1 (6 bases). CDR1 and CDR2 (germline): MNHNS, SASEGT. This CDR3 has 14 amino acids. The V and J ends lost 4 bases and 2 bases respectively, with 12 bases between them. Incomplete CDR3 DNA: TGTGCCAGCAGTGCCAACAGGGTTGCCTACGAG. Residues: CASSANRVAYE. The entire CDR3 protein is CASSANRVAYEQYF.

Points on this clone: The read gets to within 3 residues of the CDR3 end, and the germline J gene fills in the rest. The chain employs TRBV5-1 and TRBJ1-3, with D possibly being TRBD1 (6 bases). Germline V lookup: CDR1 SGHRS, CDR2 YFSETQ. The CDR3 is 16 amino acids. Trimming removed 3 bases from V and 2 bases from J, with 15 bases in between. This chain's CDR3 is CASSSQGGRAGNTIYF. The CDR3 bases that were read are TGCGCCAGCAGCTCACAGGGAGGTAGGGCTGGAAACACC.

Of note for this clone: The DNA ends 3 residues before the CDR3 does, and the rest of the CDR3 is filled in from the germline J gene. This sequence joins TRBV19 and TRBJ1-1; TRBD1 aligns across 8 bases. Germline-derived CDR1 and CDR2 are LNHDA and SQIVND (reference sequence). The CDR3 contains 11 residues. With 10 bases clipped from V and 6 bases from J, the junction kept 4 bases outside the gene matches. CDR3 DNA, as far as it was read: TGTGCCACATACAGGGGGGCTGAA. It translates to CATYRGAE. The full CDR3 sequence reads CATYRGAEAFF.

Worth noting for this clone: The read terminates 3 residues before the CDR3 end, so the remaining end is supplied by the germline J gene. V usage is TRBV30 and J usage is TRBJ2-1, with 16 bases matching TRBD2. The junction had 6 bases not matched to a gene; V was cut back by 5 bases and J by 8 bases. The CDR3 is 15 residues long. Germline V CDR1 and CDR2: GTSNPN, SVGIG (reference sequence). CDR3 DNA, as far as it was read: TGTGCCTGGTCAGGGACTAGCGGGAGGGCCTATGAG. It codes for CAWSGTSGRAYE. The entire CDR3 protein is CAWSGTSGRAYEQFF. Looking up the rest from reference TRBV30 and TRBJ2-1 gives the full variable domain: SQTIHQWPATLVQPVGSPLSLECTVEGTSNPNLYWYRQAAGRGLQLLFYSVGIGQISSEVPQNLSASRPQDRQFILSSKKLLLSDSGFYLCAWSGTSGRAYEQFFGPGTRLTVL.

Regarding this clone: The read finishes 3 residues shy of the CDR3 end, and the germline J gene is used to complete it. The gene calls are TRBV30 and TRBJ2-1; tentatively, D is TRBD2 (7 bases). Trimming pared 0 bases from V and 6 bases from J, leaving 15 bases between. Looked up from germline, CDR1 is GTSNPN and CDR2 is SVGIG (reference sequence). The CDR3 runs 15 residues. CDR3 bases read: TGTGCCTGGAGTGTAGGGCAGGGAGGGGGCAATGAG. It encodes CAWSVGQGGGNE. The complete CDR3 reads CAWSVGQGGGNEQFF.

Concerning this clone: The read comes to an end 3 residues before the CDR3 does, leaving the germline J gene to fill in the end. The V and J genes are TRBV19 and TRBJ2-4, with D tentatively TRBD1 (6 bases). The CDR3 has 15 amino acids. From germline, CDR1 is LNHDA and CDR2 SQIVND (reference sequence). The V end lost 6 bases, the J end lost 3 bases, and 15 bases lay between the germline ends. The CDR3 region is CASRAGEVGKNIQYF. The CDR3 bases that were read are TGTGCCAGTAGGGCAGGGGAAGTCGGCAAAAACATT.

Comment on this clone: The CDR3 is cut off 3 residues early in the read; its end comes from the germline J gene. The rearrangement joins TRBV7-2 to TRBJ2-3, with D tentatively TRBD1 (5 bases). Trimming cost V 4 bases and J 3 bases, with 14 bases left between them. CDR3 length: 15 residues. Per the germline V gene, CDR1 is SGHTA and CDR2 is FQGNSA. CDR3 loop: CASSYRGFGTDTQYF. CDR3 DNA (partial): TGTGCCAGCAGCTATAGGGGTTTTGGGACAGATACG.

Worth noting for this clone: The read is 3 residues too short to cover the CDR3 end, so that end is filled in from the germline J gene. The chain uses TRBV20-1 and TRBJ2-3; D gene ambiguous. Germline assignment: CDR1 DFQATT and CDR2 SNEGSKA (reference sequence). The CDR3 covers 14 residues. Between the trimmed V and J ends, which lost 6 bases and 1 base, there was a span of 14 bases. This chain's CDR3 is CSARNPGGTDTQYF. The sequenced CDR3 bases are TGCAGTGCCCGAAACCCAGGAGGCACAGATACG.

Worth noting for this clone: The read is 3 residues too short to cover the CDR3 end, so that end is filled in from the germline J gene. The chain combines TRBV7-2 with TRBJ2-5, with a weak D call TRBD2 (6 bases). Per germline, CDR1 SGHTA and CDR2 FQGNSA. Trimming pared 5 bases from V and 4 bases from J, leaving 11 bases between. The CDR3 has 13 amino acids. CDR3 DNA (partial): TGTGCCAGCAGCGCCGGGGACTCAGAGACC. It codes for CASSAGDSET. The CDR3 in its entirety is CASSAGDSETQYF.

CDR3 residues: CASSVQGASEKLFF. The covered CDR3 bases are TGTGCCAGCAGTGTACAGGGGGCTTCCGAAAAA. V and J are TRBV6-1 and TRBJ1-4, with TRBD1 matching over 9 bases. The read ends 3 residues early relative to the CDR3; the germline J gene fills the gap. The germline V gene has CDR1 MNHNS and CDR2 SASEGT. The CDR3 loop spans 14 amino acids. With V trimmed by 4 bases and J by 8 bases, 5 bases remained unmatched.

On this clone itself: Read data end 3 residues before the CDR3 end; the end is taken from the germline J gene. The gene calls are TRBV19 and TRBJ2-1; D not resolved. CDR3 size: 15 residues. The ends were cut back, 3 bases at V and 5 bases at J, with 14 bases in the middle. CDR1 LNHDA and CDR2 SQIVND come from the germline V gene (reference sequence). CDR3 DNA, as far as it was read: TGTGCCAGTAGTATTGATGGTCGCCAGAACAATGAG. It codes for CASSIDGRQNNE. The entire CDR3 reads CASSIDGRQNNEQFF.

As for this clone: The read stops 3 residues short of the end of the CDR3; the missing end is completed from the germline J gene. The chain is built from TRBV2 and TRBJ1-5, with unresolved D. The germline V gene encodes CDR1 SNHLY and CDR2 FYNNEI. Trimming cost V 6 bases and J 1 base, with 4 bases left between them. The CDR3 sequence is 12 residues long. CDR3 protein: CASRLSNQPQHF. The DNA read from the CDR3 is TGTGCCAGCAGACTGAGCAATCAGCCC.

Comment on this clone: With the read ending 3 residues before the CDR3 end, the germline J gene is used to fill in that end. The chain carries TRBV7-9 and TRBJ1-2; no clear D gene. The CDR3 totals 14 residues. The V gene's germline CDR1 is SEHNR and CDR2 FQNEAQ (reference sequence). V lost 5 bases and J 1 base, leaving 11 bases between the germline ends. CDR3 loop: CASSIRGINYGYTF. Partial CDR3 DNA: TGTGCCAGCAGCATCCGGGGTATTAACTATGGC.

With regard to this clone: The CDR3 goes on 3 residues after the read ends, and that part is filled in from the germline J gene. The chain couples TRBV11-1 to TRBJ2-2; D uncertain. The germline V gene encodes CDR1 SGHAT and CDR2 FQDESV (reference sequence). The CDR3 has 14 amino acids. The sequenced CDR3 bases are TGTGCCAGCAGCGCAGACCTCCTAGGAAAAGAG. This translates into CASSADLLGKE. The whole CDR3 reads CASSADLLGKELFF.

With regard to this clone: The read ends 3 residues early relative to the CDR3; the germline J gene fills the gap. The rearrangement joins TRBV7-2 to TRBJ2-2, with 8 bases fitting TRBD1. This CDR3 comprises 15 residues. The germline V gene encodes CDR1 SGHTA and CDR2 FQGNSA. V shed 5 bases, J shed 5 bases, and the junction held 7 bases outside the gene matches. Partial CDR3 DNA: TGTGCCAGCAGCCGGGACAGGTTGGGTACCGGGGAG. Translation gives CASSRDRLGTGE. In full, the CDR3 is CASSRDRLGTGELFF.

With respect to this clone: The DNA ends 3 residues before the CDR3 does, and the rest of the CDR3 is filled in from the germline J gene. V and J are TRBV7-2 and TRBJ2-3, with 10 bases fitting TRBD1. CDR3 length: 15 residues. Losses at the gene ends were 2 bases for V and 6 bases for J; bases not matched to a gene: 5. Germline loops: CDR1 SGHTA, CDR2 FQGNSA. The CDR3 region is CASSLRTGGVDTQYF. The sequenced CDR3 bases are TGTGCCAGCAGCTTAAGGACAGGGGGGGTTGATACG.

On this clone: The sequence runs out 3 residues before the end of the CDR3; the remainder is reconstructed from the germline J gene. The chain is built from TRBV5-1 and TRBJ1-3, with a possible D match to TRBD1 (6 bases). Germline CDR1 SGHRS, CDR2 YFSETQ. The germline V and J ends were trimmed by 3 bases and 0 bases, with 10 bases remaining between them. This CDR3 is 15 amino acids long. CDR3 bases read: TGCGCCAGCAGCTCTACAGGGAACTCTGGAAACACC. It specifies CASSSTGNSGNT. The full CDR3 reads CASSSTGNSGNTIYF.

The DNA read from the CDR3 is TGTGCCATACGGGACAGGTCCTACGAG. Translated: CAIRDRSYE. The CDR3 in its entirety is CAIRDRSYEQYF. The chain uses TRBV10-3 and TRBJ2-7; TRBD1 matches 8 bases. The read ends 3 residues before the CDR3 terminus; that terminus is restored from the germline J gene. Trimming cost V 9 bases and J 1 base; bases outside gene matches: 2. The length of the CDR3 is 12 residues. Germline-derived CDR1 and CDR2 are ENHRY and SYGVKD.

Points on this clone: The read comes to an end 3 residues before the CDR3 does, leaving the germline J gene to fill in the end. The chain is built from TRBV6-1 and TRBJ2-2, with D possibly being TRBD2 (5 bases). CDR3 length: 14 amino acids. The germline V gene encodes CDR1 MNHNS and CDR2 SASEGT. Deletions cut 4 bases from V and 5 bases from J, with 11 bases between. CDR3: CASSVIGDTGELFF. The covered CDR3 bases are TGTGCCAGCAGTGTAATCGGGGATACCGGGGAG.

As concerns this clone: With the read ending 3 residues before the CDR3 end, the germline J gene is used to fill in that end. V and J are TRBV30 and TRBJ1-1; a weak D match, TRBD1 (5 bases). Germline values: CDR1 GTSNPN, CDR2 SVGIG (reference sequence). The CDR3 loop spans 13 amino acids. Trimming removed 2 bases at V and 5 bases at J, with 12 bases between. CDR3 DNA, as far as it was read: TGTGCCTGGAGTCTGCAGGGTTGGACTGAA. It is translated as CAWSLQGWTE. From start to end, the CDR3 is CAWSLQGWTEAFF.

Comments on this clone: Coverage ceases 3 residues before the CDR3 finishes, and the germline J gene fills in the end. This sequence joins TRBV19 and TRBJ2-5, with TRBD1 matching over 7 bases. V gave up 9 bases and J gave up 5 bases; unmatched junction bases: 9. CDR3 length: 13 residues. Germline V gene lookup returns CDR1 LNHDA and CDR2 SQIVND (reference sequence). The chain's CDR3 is CARPGQVGETQYF. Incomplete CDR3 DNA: TGTGCCAGACCAGGACAGGTGGGGGAGACC.

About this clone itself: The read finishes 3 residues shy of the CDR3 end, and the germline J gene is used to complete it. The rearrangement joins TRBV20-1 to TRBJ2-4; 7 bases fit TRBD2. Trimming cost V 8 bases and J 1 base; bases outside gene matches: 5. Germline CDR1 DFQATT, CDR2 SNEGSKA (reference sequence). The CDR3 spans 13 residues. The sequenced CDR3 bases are TGCAGTCCCTCCGGGGGGGCCAAAAACATT. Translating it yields CSPSGGAKNI. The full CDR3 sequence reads CSPSGGAKNIQYF.

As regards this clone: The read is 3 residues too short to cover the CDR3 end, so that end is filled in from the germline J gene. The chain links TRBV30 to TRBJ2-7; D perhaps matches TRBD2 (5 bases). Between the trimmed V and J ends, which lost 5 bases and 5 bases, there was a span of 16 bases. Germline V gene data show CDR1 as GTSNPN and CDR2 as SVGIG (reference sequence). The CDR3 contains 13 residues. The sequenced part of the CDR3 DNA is TGTGCCTGGGGGATTACTAGGTTCGACGAG. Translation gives CAWGITRFDE. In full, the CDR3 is CAWGITRFDEQYF.

The CDR3 loop reads CSARDNRNYGYTF. The sequenced CDR3 bases are TGCAGTGCTAGAGATAACAGAAACTATGGC. The V call is TRBV20-1, the J call TRBJ1-2; D is uncertain. The read gets to within 3 residues of the CDR3 end, and the germline J gene fills in the rest. CDR1 and CDR2 (germline): DFQATT, SNEGSKA (reference sequence). CDR3 length: 13 residues. V was clipped by 0 bases and J by 2 bases, with 7 bases between them.

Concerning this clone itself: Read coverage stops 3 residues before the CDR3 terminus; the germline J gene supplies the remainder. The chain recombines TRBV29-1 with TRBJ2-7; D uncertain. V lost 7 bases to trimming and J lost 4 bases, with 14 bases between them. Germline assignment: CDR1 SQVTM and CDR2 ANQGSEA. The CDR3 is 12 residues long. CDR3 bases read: TGCAGCGGCATGCTGGGCGCGTACGAG. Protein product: CSGMLGAYE. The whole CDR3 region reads CSGMLGAYEQYF.

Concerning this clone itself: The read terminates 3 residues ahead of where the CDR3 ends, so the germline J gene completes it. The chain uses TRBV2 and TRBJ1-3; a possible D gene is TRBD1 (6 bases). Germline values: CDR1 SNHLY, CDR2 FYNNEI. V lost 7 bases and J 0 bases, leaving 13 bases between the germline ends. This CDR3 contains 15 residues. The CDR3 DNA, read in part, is TGTGCCAGCACCATCGGACAGAGCTCTGGAAACACC. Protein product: CASTIGQSSGNT. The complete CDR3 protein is CASTIGQSSGNTIYF. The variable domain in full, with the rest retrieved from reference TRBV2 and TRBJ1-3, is EPEVTQTPSHQVTQMGQEVILRCVPISNHLYFYWYRQILGQKVEFLVSFYNNEISEKSEIFDDQFSVERPDGSNFTLKIRSTKLEDSAMYFCASTIGQSSGNTIYFGEGSWLTVV.

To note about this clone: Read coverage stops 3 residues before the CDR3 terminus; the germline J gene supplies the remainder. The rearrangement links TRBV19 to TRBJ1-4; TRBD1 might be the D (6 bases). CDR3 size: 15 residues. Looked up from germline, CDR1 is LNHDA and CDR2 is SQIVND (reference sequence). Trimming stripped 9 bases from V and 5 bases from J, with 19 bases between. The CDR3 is CASARGSRDNEKLFF. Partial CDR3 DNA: TGTGCCAGCGCCAGGGGATCCAGGGACAATGAAAAA.